This T cell receptor beta chain was obtained from a study of T-cell reconstitution after alpha-beta-depleted transplantation in children. Study observations and caveats: Reportedly, roughly two months post-transplant, alpha-beta T cells arose from several hundred expanded graft clones.

Unique molecular identifiers were built into the TCRbeta library. Each CDR3 protein gets one entry after TCRdb re-called the PCR reads with MiXCR. The table has 440,000 or so distinct CDR3 sequences, about 40% seen once. V was shortened by 0 bases and J by 4 bases, with 5 bases between the two germline ends. The CDR3 totals 14 residues. CDR1 and CDR2 from the germline V gene are SGDLS and YYNGEE. Notes on this clonotype: Antigen: not known.

The receptor was isolated from a girl aged 2-15 years with aplastic anemia, due to receive a stem cell transplant. The rearrangement joins TRBV9 to TRBJ2-6; D unclear. The specimen was PBMCs, collected before TCRalphabeta/CD19-depleted stem cell transplant. This CDR3 is CASSVGPGANVLTF. The DNA of the CDR3 is TGTGCCAGCAGCGTAGGTCCCGGGGCCAACGTCCTGACTTTC.